The 22 T cell receptor beta chains listed next were all sequenced from one sample in a study of cytomegalovirus exposure and HLA in healthy donors. The PCR made use of 60 Vbeta and 13 Jbeta primers. Profiling relied on immunoSEQ multiplex PCR, and the TCRdb table lists in-frame clones only, not all of them. Seen here are 95,000 to 100,000 clones, roughly three quarters observed once, and the top ten hold 2% to 2.5%. The material sequenced was PBMCs. The receptors stem from a middle-aged man in good health and CMV-seronegative.

The chain links TRBV11-2 to TRBJ2-1; weak D call: TRBD2 (6 bases). V was trimmed by 5 bases and J by 7 bases, leaving 9 bases between them. This CDR3 comprises 12 residues. CDR1 is SGHAT, CDR2 FQNNGV, per germline. The CDR3 nucleotides are TGTGCCAGCAGCCGGGAGAGGAATGAGCAGTTCTTC. This codes for CASSRERNEQFF. The variable domain in full, with the rest retrieved from reference TRBV11-2 and TRBJ2-1, is EAGVAQSPRYKIIEKRQSVAFWCNPISGHATLYWYQQILGQGPKLLIQFQNNGVVDDSQLPKDRFSAERLKGVDSTLKIQPAKLEDSAVYLCASSRERNEQFFGPGTRLTVL.

The chain recombines TRBV28 with TRBJ1-2, with D maybe TRBD1 (6 bases). The V gene lost 3 bases and the J gene lost 4 bases, with 24 bases spanning the gap. The germline V gene encodes CDR1 MDHEN and CDR2 SYDVKM. This CDR3 contains 18 residues. The DNA for the CDR3 is TGTGCCAGCAGTTTTTGGGAAGTGGGCAGGGGACAATTCTATGGCTACACCTTC. It codes for CASSFWEVGRGQFYGYTF.

This chain links TRBV6-5 with TRBJ2-4; D may be TRBD1 (5 bases). This CDR3 is 15 amino acids long. V was shortened by 11 bases and J by 5 bases, with 22 bases between the two germline ends. CDR1 is MNHEY and CDR2 is SVGAGI in the germline V gene. This CDR3 is CARPPGSLRQNIQYF. CDR3 nucleotide sequence: TGTGCCCGCCCTCCAGGGTCCCTACGACAAAACATTCAGTACTTC.

The chain combines TRBV19 with TRBJ1-2; D possibly corresponds to TRBD1 (5 bases). The germline V gene encodes CDR1 LNHDA and CDR2 SQIVND (reference sequence). CDR3 size: 13 residues. V lost 3 bases, J lost 8 bases, and 13 bases lay in between. For the CDR3, the DNA is TGTGCCAGTAGTATCTTGGGGACTCAAGGCTACACCTTC. Protein product: CASSILGTQGYTF.

This chain links TRBV9 with TRBJ2-5, with 10 bases aligning to TRBD2. The CDR3 is made up of 16 amino acids. Germline V lookup: CDR1 SGDLS, CDR2 YYNGEE. V lost 1 base and J lost 5; bases outside the gene matches: 8. The CDR3 spells CASSVQASGRLETQYF. As DNA, the CDR3 is TGTGCCAGCAGCGTACAGGCTAGCGGGAGACTCGAGACCCAGTACTTC. The variable domain in full, with the rest retrieved from reference TRBV9 and TRBJ2-5, is DSGVTQTPKHLITATGQRVTLRCSPRSGDLSVYWYQQSLDQGLQFLIQYYNGEERAKGNILERFSAQQFPDLHSELNLSSLELGDSALYFCASSVQASGRLETQYFGPGTRLLVL.

The chain uses TRBV6-1 and TRBJ1-2; 8 nucleotides line up with TRBD1. CDR3 length: 14 residues. V lost 4 bases and J lost 5; bases outside the gene matches: 6. Germline V CDR1 and CDR2: MNHNS, SASEGT. The CDR3 DNA follows: TGTGCCAGCAGTGTAGATGACAGGGGATATGGCTACACCTTC. The encoded protein is CASSVDDRGYGYTF.

V is TRBV7-9 and J is TRBJ2-7; 8 nucleotides match TRBD2. The CDR3 is 13 amino acids. After removal of 8 bases from V and 4 bases from J, the junction contained 7 bases not matched to a gene. In germline, CDR1 is SEHNR, CDR2 FQNEAQ (reference sequence). In nucleotides, the CDR3 is TGTGCCAGCCGGGGGGGAATGTTGTACGAGCAGTACTTC. Its translation is CASRGGMLYEQYF. The entire variable domain, with the rest obtained from reference TRBV7-9 and TRBJ2-7, is as follows: DTGVSQNPRHKITKRGQNVTFRCDPISEHNRLYWYRQTLGQGPEFLTYFQNEAQLEKSRLLSDRFSAERPKGSFSTLEIQRTEQGDSAMYLCASRGGMLYEQYFGPGTRLTVT.

The gene calls are TRBV7-8 and TRBJ2-5, with 7 bases identical to TRBD1. Germline values: CDR1 SGHVS, CDR2 FQNEAQ. The CDR3 totals 13 residues. V gave up 10 bases and J gave up 11 bases; unmatched junction bases: 16. The chain's CDR3 is CATGQARASKQYF. Written as DNA, the CDR3 is TGTGCCACTGGACAGGCCCGAGCGTCCAAGCAGTACTTC.

The rearrangement joins TRBV29-1 to TRBJ2-1, with 10 bases lining up with TRBD2. V gave up 6 bases and J gave up 7 bases; unmatched junction bases: 9. This CDR3 has 14 amino acids. Germline lookup yields CDR1 SQVTM and CDR2 ANQGSEA. CDR3: CSVASGSSWNEQFF. The CDR3 region has the DNA TGCAGCGTAGCTAGCGGGAGCTCGTGGAATGAGCAGTTCTTC.

The V call is TRBV6-4, the J call TRBJ2-1, with 8 bases lining up with TRBD2. The CDR3 has 14 residues. Germline CDR1 and CDR2: MRHNA and SNTAGT. The V segment lost 3 bases and the J segment 10 bases; nucleotides outside the gene matches: 8. In DNA, the CDR3 is TGTGCCAGCAGTGAGGGACTAGGCCCGGCCGAGCAGTTCTTC. This codes for CASSEGLGPAEQFF.

DNA of the CDR3: TGTGCCAGCAGTGGGGCGGGCTGGGACTATGGCTACACCTTC. Its protein product is CASSGAGWDYGYTF. The rearrangement links TRBV2 to TRBJ1-2; D remains ambiguous. This CDR3 has 14 residues. Germline CDR1 and CDR2: SNHLY and FYNNEI. Trimming stripped 4 bases from V and 3 bases from J, with 12 bases between.

CDR3 DNA: TGTGCCAGCACTTTTAGAGGACAGGGTGTCAATGAGCAGTTCTTC. Its protein is CASTFRGQGVNEQFF. The genes are TRBV5-8 and TRBJ2-1; 8 bases map to TRBD1. Per germline, CDR1 SGHTS and CDR2 YDEGEE. Trimming cost V 6 bases and J 6 bases; bases outside gene matches: 11. This CDR3 comprises 15 residues.

The chain recombines TRBV5-1 with TRBJ2-3; 10 bases agree with TRBD2. The CDR3 runs 17 residues. Looked up from germline, CDR1 is SGHRS and CDR2 is YFSETQ. V gave up 3 bases and J gave up 1 base; unmatched junction bases: 8. CDR3 amino acids: CASSSLAGVGGTDTQYF. The CDR3 nucleotides are TGCGCCAGCAGCTCCCTAGCGGGAGTGGGCGGCACAGATACGCAGTATTTT.

The V and J genes are TRBV4-1 and TRBJ2-7, with D uncertain. The CDR3 totals 13 residues. Germline assignment: CDR1 MGHRA and CDR2 YSYEKL. V dropped 6 bases and J dropped 4 bases, with 13 bases sitting between them. The DNA for the CDR3 is TGCGCCAGCAGTTACCTGTCGGGTTACGAGCAGTACTTC. Translating gives CASSYLSGYEQYF.

This chain connects TRBV4-2 to TRBJ1-5, with 9 bases identical to TRBD1. Per germline, CDR1 LGHNA and CDR2 YNFKEQ. V was clipped by 4 bases and J by 0 bases; unmatched bases: 10. The length of the CDR3 is 18 residues. CDR3 in DNA: TGTGCCAGCAGCCTCAGACAGGGGGTCCCATATAGCAATCAGCCCCAGCATTTT. Amino acids: CASSLRQGVPYSNQPQHF.

The gene calls are TRBV5-4 and TRBJ2-5, with a weak D call TRBD2 (6 bases). Trimming pared 2 bases from V and 5 bases from J, leaving 19 bases between. This CDR3 is 16 amino acids long. Germline V gene lookup returns CDR1 SGHNT and CDR2 YYREEE (reference sequence). CDR3 sequence reads: CASSLIGREPMETQYF. DNA of the CDR3: TGTGCCAGCAGCTTAATTGGGCGGGAACCGATGGAGACCCAGTACTTC.

The chain employs TRBV28 and TRBJ1-1; possible D gene TRBD1, 5 bases. The CDR3 extends over 12 amino acids. Germline V gives CDR1 MDHEN, CDR2 SYDVKM. V lost 6 bases and J 4 bases, leaving 9 bases between the germline ends. The CDR3: CASSRQFTEAFF. CDR3 DNA sequence: TGTGCCAGCAGCCGACAGTTCACTGAAGCTTTCTTT.

This chain uses TRBV28 with TRBJ1-5; D is possibly TRBD1 (6 bases). The CDR3 covers 14 residues. V was cut by 7 bases and J by 9 bases, with 19 bases left in between. Germline V gives CDR1 MDHEN, CDR2 SYDVKM. CDR3 sequence reads: CASNQGSVVTPQHF. The CDR3 DNA reads as TGTGCCAGCAACCAGGGGTCCGTTGTTACGCCCCAGCATTTT. The whole variable domain, remainder taken from reference TRBV28 and TRBJ1-5, is DVKVTQSSRYLVKRTGEKVFLECVQDMDHENMFWYRQDPGLGLRLIYFSYDVKMKEKGDIPEGYSVSREKKERFSLILESASTNQTSMYLCASNQGSVVTPQHFGDGTRLSIL.

This clone was detected once. The chain is built from TRBV28 and TRBJ2-1, with 12 bases matching TRBD1. From germline, CDR1 is MDHEN and CDR2 SYDVKM. The V gene end was trimmed by 4 bases and the J gene end by 14 bases; junction bases not matched to a gene: 18. This CDR3 spans 17 amino acids. In nucleotides, the CDR3 is TGTGCCAGCAGTTCTCCTTACCCGGGACAGGGGGCGCGGCCGGAGTTCTTC. As protein: CASSSPYPGQGARPEFF.

This clone was recorded only once. V gene TRBV5-1 combines with J gene TRBJ2-7; a possible D gene is TRBD2 (6 bases). The CDR3 spans 14 residues. Germline V lookup: CDR1 SGHRS, CDR2 YFSETQ. Trimming stripped 2 bases from V and 2 bases from J, with 11 bases between. CDR3 sequence: CASSFLGGTYEQYF. In DNA form, the CDR3 reads TGCGCCAGCAGCTTTTTGGGAGGTACCTACGAGCAGTACTTC.

The chain joins TRBV6-1 to TRBJ2-1; D is possibly TRBD1 (5 bases). Looked up from germline, CDR1 is MNHNS and CDR2 is SASEGT. This CDR3 contains 15 residues. The V end lost 3 bases, the J end lost 6 bases, and 15 bases lay between the germline ends. CDR3 sequence (DNA): TGTGCCAGCAGTGACTCGACCGTGGGGCTCAATGAGCAGTTCTTC. Its translation: CASSDSTVGLNEQFF.

The chain has TRBV5-6 and TRBJ1-5; 8 nucleotides agree with TRBD1. V was pared by 1 base and J by 0 bases, with 9 bases of the junction left unmatched. The CDR3 is 18 residues long. Germline V CDR1 and CDR2: SGHDT, YYEEEE. The DNA for the CDR3 is TGTGCCAGCAGCTTGCTTGGGACAGGCAGTCGTAGCAATCAGCCCCAGCATTTT. It yields the protein CASSLLGTGSRSNQPQHF.